These T cell receptor beta chains were read from a single sample in a study of cytomegalovirus exposure and HLA in healthy donors. Profiling relied on immunoSEQ multiplex PCR, and the TCRdb table lists in-frame clones only, not all of them. The data contain around 190,000 clones, roughly 74% of them singletons. The sequencing input was PBMCs. These receptors all come from a woman aged 25 to 39 in good health and CMV-seropositive. Both conserved end residues are part of each CDR3. Fields, in order: D gene, CDR3 length, clone size, V gene, J gene, CDR3 DNA, CDR3 protein. The D gene is left open where the match is weak. Clone sizes are given selectively: once, few, many, or a class where the clone is expanded.

TRBD2	20	once	TRBV14	TRBJ2-3	TGTGCCAGCAGCCAAGAGGGACTAGCGGGAGGATCTTTAGGCACAGATACGCAGTATTTT	CASSQEGLAGGSLGTDTQYF
.	13	.	TRBV5-5	TRBJ1-2	TGTGCCAGCAGCTCCAGGGAAATGCGGGGCTACACCTTC	CASSSREMRGYTF
TRBD2	17	.	TRBV4-1	TRBJ2-1	TGCGCCAGCAGCCAACGTTATAGCGGGGGTGTCTACAATGAGCAGTTCTTC	CASSQRYSGGVYNEQFF
.	16	.	TRBV5-4	TRBJ2-2	TGTGCCAGCAGCTTGGCCGTGACTACGAACACCGGGGAGCTGTTTTTT	CASSLAVTTNTGELFF
TRBD1	15	.	TRBV2	TRBJ1-1	TGTGCCAGCAGTGACATTGACAGGGACAACGCTGAAGCTTTCTTT	CASSDIDRDNAEAFF
TRBD1	15	.	TRBV7-8	TRBJ1-6	TGTGCCAGCAGCTTTGGACAGGGCGGGTATTCACCCCTCCACTTT	CASSFGQGGYSPLHF
.	14	.	TRBV5-1	TRBJ2-5	TGCGCCAGCAGCTTGTTCGGACAGCAAGAGACCCAGTACTTC	CASSLFGQQETQYF
.	15	.	TRBV7-9	TRBJ1-4	TGTGCCAGCAGCTCCAACAGGGTAGGAGATGAAAAACTGTTTTTT	CASSSNRVGDEKLFF
TRBD2	15	.	TRBV9	TRBJ2-3	TGTGCCAGCAGCGTAAGCGGGGGGGCTATAGATACGCAGTATTTT	CASSVSGGAIDTQYF
TRBD2	14	.	TRBV11-2	TRBJ2-7	TGTGCTACACGGGGGACTAGCGGGAGGAACGAGCAGTACTTC	CATRGTSGRNEQYF
.	12	.	TRBV28	TRBJ2-3	TGTGCCAGCAGTTCCCTTCGGGATACGCAGTATTTT	CASSSLRDTQYF
.	15	.	TRBV9	TRBJ1-2	TGTGCCAGCAGCCCGACCCAGGGGAGTAACTATGGCTACACCTTC	CASSPTQGSNYGYTF
.	16	.	TRBV6-1	TRBJ1-5	TGTGCCAGCAGTGAAGCGCCGCGGATTAGCAATCAGCCCCAGCATTTT	CASSEAPRISNQPQHF
.	15	.	TRBV28	TRBJ1-4	TGTGCCAGCTCGGGGGGCTTCTCGAGGAATGAAAAACTGTTTTTT	CASSGGFSRNEKLFF
.	13	once	TRBV15	TRBJ1-4	TGTGCCACCAGCAGAGAGCGGCATGAAAAACTGTTTTTT	CATSRERHEKLFF
TRBD2	16	.	TRBV5-4	TRBJ2-3	TGTGCCAGCAGCGGCGGGACTAGCGGGGCCCTCTATACGCAGTATTTT	CASSGGTSGALYTQYF
.	13	few	TRBV30	TRBJ2-7	TGTGCCTGGAGCCCGGACAGAAACTACGAGCAGTACTTC	CAWSPDRNYEQYF
TRBD2	15	.	TRBV7-9	TRBJ2-2	TGTGCCAGCAGCCTACTAGCGGGGGCAACCGGGGAGCTGTTTTTT	CASSLLAGATGELFF
.	14	.	TRBV5-1	TRBJ2-3	TGCGCCAGCAGGAGGTCTAGAAACACAGATACGCAGTATTTT	CASRRSRNTDTQYF
TRBD1	14	few	TRBV5-1	TRBJ2-7	TGCGCCAGCAGCTTGGGGACAGGGTACTACGAGCAGTACTTC	CASSLGTGYYEQYF
TRBD1	17	.	TRBV4-1	TRBJ1-6	TGCGCCAGCAGCCAATTCAGGCCGAAGGGACAGAATTCACCCCTCCACTTT	CASSQFRPKGQNSPLHF
.	13	few	TRBV5-1	TRBJ2-7	TGCGCCAGCAGCAAGACTAGTCGCCACGAGCAGTACTTC	CASSKTSRHEQYF
TRBD1	15	.	TRBV28	TRBJ1-3	TGTGCCAGCAGTCCCACGACAGGGGTTGGAAACACCATATATTTT	CASSPTTGVGNTIYF
.	10	.	TRBV6-1	TRBJ2-7	TGTGCCAGCAATGACTACGAGCAGTACTTC	CASNDYEQYF
TRBD1	15	.	TRBV7-2	TRBJ1-4	TGTGCCAGCAGCCGCCTAGGACAGGGTAATGAAAAACTGTTTTTT	CASSRLGQGNEKLFF